The clone carrying this TCR beta chain has at least ten counts. From RNA transcripts, TCR beta CDR3 regions were amplified. The HTBI primer set was used in a first-round RT-PCR of the TCR CDR3. TCRdb passed the multiplex PCR reads through MiXCR, listing each CDR3 protein once. There are about 350,000 distinct CDR3 sequences in the sample; 15% to 20% occur only once, and 15% to 18% lies in the top ten. The sample is drawn from a study of T cells in Graves' hyperthyroidism and ophthalmopathy. Per germline, CDR1 MNHNS and CDR2 SASEGT. V lost 8 bases, J lost 0 bases, and 8 bases lay in between. This CDR3 has 12 residues. Ophthalmopathy in the patients scored at least 3 on Clinical Activity Score and at least 4 on NOSPECS grade, lasting under 3 months.

Sequenced sample: blood. This chain connects TRBV6-1 to TRBJ2-7; D remains unclear. The TCR sequence derives from a woman between 40 and 55 years old with Graves' ophthalmopathy. CDR3 sequence: CASARASYEQYF. The CDR3, as DNA: TGTGCCAGCGCCCGGGCCTCCTACGAGCAGTACTTC.